The present T cell receptor beta chain was sequenced within a study of T cells after yellow fever vaccination. Study-level results: Most clones from primary vaccination resurfaced after the booster (around 95% CD4, over 85% CD8).

In germline, CDR1 is KGHSH, CDR2 LQKENI. This CDR3 has 17 residues. Germline trimming cut 0 bases from V and 5 bases from J; bases unmatched to any gene: 12. TCRdb redid the calling of the 5' RACE reads with MiXCR, one entry per CDR3 protein. Among approximately 600,000 distinct CDR3 sequences listed, 9% to 15% were seen once. As concerns this clonotype: What it recognizes is unknown.

This material consisted of PBMCs, taken on the day of the yellow fever booster vaccination. The TCR originated in a man aged 25 to 45 who received the YFV17D yellow fever vaccine. The rearrangement uses TRBV18 and TRBJ2-7; TRBD1 agrees at 8 bases. The CDR3 loop reads CASSPPGRTGNRNEQYF. The CDR3 nucleotides are TGTGCCAGCTCACCACCAGGGCGGACAGGGAATAGAAACGAGCAGTACTTC.